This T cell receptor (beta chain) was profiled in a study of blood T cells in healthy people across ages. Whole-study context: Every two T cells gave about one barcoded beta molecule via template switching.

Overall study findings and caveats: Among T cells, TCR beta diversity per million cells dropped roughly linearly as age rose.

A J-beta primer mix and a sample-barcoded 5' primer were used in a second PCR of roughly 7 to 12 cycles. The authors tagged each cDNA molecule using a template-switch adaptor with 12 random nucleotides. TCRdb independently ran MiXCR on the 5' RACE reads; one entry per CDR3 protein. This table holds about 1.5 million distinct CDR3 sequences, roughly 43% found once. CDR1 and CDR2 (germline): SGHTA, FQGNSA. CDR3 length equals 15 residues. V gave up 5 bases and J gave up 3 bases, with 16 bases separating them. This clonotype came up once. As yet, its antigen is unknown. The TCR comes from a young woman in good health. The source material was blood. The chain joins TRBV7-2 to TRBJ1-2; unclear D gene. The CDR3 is CASSRSELLDYGYTF. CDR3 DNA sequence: TGTGCCAGCAGCAGATCGGAGCTCCTTGACTATGGCTACACCTTC.